The 22 T cell receptor beta chains reported below all come from one sample, sequenced in a study of blood T cell repertoires in COVID-19. The assay was immunoSEQ multiplex PCR, and TCRdb's table has in-frame clones only and misses some. The sample has roughly 100,000 clones, roughly nine tenths seen once. The sample comprised peripheral blood. All receptors come from a man aged 50 to 60 with acute or convalescent COVID-19.

J is TRBJ2-5 and V is TRBV27; TRBD2 aligns across 12 bases. Germline CDR1 and CDR2: MNHEY and SMNVEV (reference sequence). V gave up 6 bases and J gave up 7 bases; unmatched junction bases: 15. The CDR3 runs 17 residues. This CDR3 is CASSSPSSGGAGGTQYF. In nucleotides, the CDR3 is TGTGCCAGCAGCTCCCCCTCTAGCGGGGGGGCCGGGGGGACCCAGTACTTC.

V gene TRBV6-5 combines with J gene TRBJ2-1; 8 nucleotides align to TRBD2. CDR3 length: 16 amino acids. Germline trimming cut 2 bases from V and 1 base from J; bases unmatched to any gene: 4. CDR1 and CDR2 (germline): MNHEY, SVGAGI. CDR3 residues: CASSYGGGGSYNEQFF. The CDR3 DNA sequence: TGTGCCAGCAGTTACGGAGGCGGGGGGTCCTACAATGAGCAGTTCTTC.

The chain joins TRBV6-5 to TRBJ2-1; 7 nucleotides line up with TRBD1. Unmatched junction bases numbered 11, after V lost 7 bases and J lost 5 bases. The germline V gene encodes CDR1 MNHEY and CDR2 SVGAGI. The CDR3 is 15 residues long. DNA of the CDR3: TGTGCCAGCACCCGACAGGGTGGGCTGAACAATGAGCAGTTCTTC. It specifies CASTRQGGLNNEQFF.

A single count supports this clone. The chain has TRBV27 and TRBJ1-1; D is ambiguous. Germline V gene lookup returns CDR1 MNHEY and CDR2 SMNVEV (reference sequence). The CDR3 is 14 residues long. The V end was cut by 5 bases, the J end by 5 bases, with 15 bases between. The CDR3 reads CASSPGRGRTEAFF. CDR3 bases: TGTGCCAGCAGTCCAGGACGGGGTAGGACTGAAGCTTTCTTT.

As to this clone: Other DNA sequences in this specimen translate into the identical CDR3. This rearrangement joins TRBV9 to TRBJ1-6; maybe TRBD1 (6 bases). The germline V gene encodes CDR1 SGDLS and CDR2 YYNGEE. V was pared by 4 bases and J by 7 bases, with 12 bases between. The CDR3 contains 14 residues. The CDR3, as DNA: TGTGCCAGCAGCATACGACAGGAGAATTCACCCCTCCACTTT. Translation gives CASSIRQENSPLHF. Filled out from reference TRBV9 and TRBJ1-6, the complete variable domain reads DSGVTQTPKHLITATGQRVTLRCSPRSGDLSVYWYQQSLDQGLQFLIQYYNGEERAKGNILERFSAQQFPDLHSELNLSSLELGDSALYFCASSIRQENSPLHFGNGTRLTVT.

This sequence joins TRBV19 and TRBJ2-1; 11 bases align to TRBD1. Germline lookup yields CDR1 LNHDA and CDR2 SQIVND (reference sequence). The CDR3 contains 15 residues. Trimming took 6 bases from V and 7 from J; bases not matched to a gene: 8. The CDR3 protein is CASSDRTGGWNEQFF. The CDR3 DNA reads TGTGCCAGTAGCGACCGGACAGGGGGCTGGAATGAGCAGTTCTTC. Full variable domain (missing parts from reference TRBV19 and TRBJ2-1): DGGITQSPKYLFRKEGQNVTLSCEQNLNHDAMYWYRQDPGQGLRLIYYSQIVNDFQKGDIAEGYSVSREKKESFPLTVTSAQKNPTAFYLCASSDRTGGWNEQFFGPGTRLTVL.

The chain links TRBV18 to TRBJ2-1; TRBD1 matches at 9 bases. V lost 2 bases, J lost 5 bases, and 10 bases stayed unmatched. In germline, CDR1 is KGHSH, CDR2 LQKENI. This CDR3 has 17 residues. The CDR3 DNA is TGTGCCAGCTCACCAATAGGGACAGGGATTTCCCACAATGAGCAGTTCTTC. Encoded protein: CASSPIGTGISHNEQFF.

The chain uses TRBV7-2 and TRBJ1-3; 7 bases are a match to TRBD1. V gave up 3 bases and J gave up 0 bases; unmatched junction bases: 5. Germline-derived CDR1 and CDR2 are SGHTA and FQGNSA. The CDR3 spans 16 residues. CDR3 bases: TGTGCCAGCAGCTTCGGACAGGCGGGCTCTGGAAACACCATATATTTT. It codes for CASSFGQAGSGNTIYF. The complete variable domain, with remaining parts taken from reference TRBV7-2 and TRBJ1-3, reads GAGVSQSPSNKVTEKGKDVELRCDPISGHTALYWYRQSLGQGLEFLIYFQGNSAPDKSGLPSDRFSAERTGGSVSTLTIQRTQQEDSAVYLCASSFGQAGSGNTIYFGEGSWLTVV.

V usage is TRBV30 and J usage is TRBJ2-5; TRBD2 agrees at 7 bases. This CDR3 comprises 14 residues. After removal of 2 bases from V and 4 bases from J, the junction contained 7 bases not matched to a gene. CDR1 and CDR2 (germline): GTSNPN, SVGIG (reference sequence). CDR3 bases: TGTGCCTGGAGTATTATGGGGGGGGGAGAGACCCAGTACTTC. This codes for CAWSIMGGGETQYF. Combining the CDR3 with reference TRBV30 and TRBJ2-5 gives the whole variable domain SQTIHQWPATLVQPVGSPLSLECTVEGTSNPNLYWYRQAAGRGLQLLFYSVGIGQISSEVPQNLSASRPQDRQFILSSKKLLLSDSGFYLCAWSIMGGGETQYFGPGTRLLVL.

The rearrangement uses TRBV7-9 and TRBJ2-7; 7 bases map to TRBD1. This CDR3 region has 13 residues. Germline V gene data show CDR1 as SEHNR and CDR2 as FQNEAQ (reference sequence). Trimming removed 6 bases from V and 0 bases from J; junction bases left unmatched: 2. The chain's CDR3 is CASSRDSSYEQYF. The DNA for the CDR3 is TGTGCCAGCAGTAGGGACAGCTCCTACGAGCAGTACTTC. The full variable domain, completed using reference TRBV7-9 and TRBJ2-7, is DTGVSQNPRHKITKRGQNVTFRCDPISEHNRLYWYRQTLGQGPEFLTYFQNEAQLEKSRLLSDRFSAERPKGSFSTLEIQRTEQGDSAMYLCASSRDSSYEQYFGPGTRLTVT.

In the case of this clone: Other DNA sequences in the sample encode the same CDR3. The chain carries TRBV11-2 and TRBJ2-7, with TRBD1 identical over 7 bases. The CDR3 totals 14 residues. The V segment lost 2 bases and the J segment 7 bases; nucleotides outside the gene matches: 8. Germline V gene sequence: CDR1 SGHAT, CDR2 FQNNGV. In DNA form, the CDR3 reads TGTGCCAGCAGCTTAAATCAGGGGGTGAATGAGCAGTACTTC. Its translation is CASSLNQGVNEQYF.

The V gene is TRBV5-4, the J gene TRBJ2-7; perhaps TRBD2 as D (6 bases). Trimming took off 1 base at V and 7 bases at J, with 18 bases between the two ends. The CDR3 is 15 residues long. Germline CDR1 reads SGHNT; CDR2 reads YYREEE (reference sequence). The CDR3 sequence: CASSLLGRAGREQYF. CDR3 DNA sequence: TGTGCCAGCAGCTTGCTTGGCAGGGCAGGGAGGGAGCAGTACTTC.

The rearrangement links TRBV9 to TRBJ1-2, with a tentative D call TRBD1 (6 bases). This CDR3 comprises 15 residues. The germline V gene has CDR1 SGDLS and CDR2 YYNGEE. Trimming took 4 bases from V and 0 from J, leaving 13 bases between them. CDR3 region: CASSPRGQANYGYTF. The CDR3 coding sequence is TGTGCCAGCAGCCCCAGGGGTCAAGCTAACTATGGCTACACCTTC.

The rearrangement links TRBV5-5 to TRBJ1-1; D is perhaps TRBD1 (5 bases). The germline V gene encodes CDR1 SGHKS and CDR2 YYEKEE (reference sequence). V was pared by 6 bases and J by 3 bases, with 15 bases between. There are 14 residues in the CDR3. The CDR3 region has the DNA TGTGCCAGCACTTCAGGGTTGATGGACACTGAAGCTTTCTTT. The encoded protein is CASTSGLMDTEAFF.

The chain uses TRBV11-2 and TRBJ1-6; TRBD1 matches 7 bases. Germline V gene lookup returns CDR1 SGHAT and CDR2 FQNNGV. The CDR3 extends over 16 amino acids. The ends lost 1 base at V and 7 bases at J; junction bases unmatched: 7. CDR3 residues: CASSLAEGALNSPLHF. Written as DNA, the CDR3 is TGTGCCAGCAGCTTAGCGGAGGGGGCGCTGAATTCACCCCTCCACTTT. The full variable domain, with the rest looked up from reference TRBV11-2 and TRBJ1-6, is EAGVAQSPRYKIIEKRQSVAFWCNPISGHATLYWYQQILGQGPKLLIQFQNNGVVDDSQLPKDRFSAERLKGVDSTLKIQPAKLEDSAVYLCASSLAEGALNSPLHFGNGTRLTVT.

As for this clone: The sample has other DNA sequences that encode this CDR3 too. The chain links TRBV6-5 to TRBJ2-5; D gene ambiguous. CDR3 size: 13 residues. Germline CDR1 MNHEY, CDR2 SVGAGI. V was shortened by 2 bases and J by 1 base, with 5 bases between the two germline ends. The CDR3 loop reads CASSYGGQETQYF. CDR3 nucleotide sequence: TGTGCCAGCAGTTACGGCGGCCAAGAGACCCAGTACTTC.

The chain uses TRBV5-1 and TRBJ2-1, with 8 bases matching TRBD1. The V and J ends lost 3 bases and 5 bases, in that order; junction bases with no gene match: 7. The CDR3 runs 15 residues. The germline V gene encodes CDR1 SGHRS and CDR2 YFSETQ. For the CDR3, the DNA is TGCGCCAGCAGCTGGGGTGGGGACAGGAACAATGAGCAGTTCTTC. This codes for CASSWGGDRNNEQFF.

The V call is TRBV11-3, the J call TRBJ2-1; 10 bases line up with TRBD1. CDR1 SGHNT and CDR2 YENEEA come from the germline V gene. V shed 5 bases, J shed 6 bases, and the junction held 7 bases outside the gene matches. The CDR3 consists of 15 residues. CDR3 sequence reads: CASSKRQGAINEQFF. In DNA, the CDR3 is TGTGCCAGCAGCAAACGACAGGGGGCAATCAATGAGCAGTTCTTC.

CDR3 loop: CASSLADSHEQYF. The DNA of the CDR3 is TGCGCCAGCAGCTTGGCAGACAGCCACGAGCAGTACTTC. The V and J genes are TRBV5-1 and TRBJ2-7; possibly TRBD1 for D (5 bases). Trimming left V 0 bases short and J 5 bases short, with 9 bases between. CDR3 length: 13 residues. From germline, CDR1 is SGHRS and CDR2 YFSETQ.

This clone occurred once. V is TRBV27 and J is TRBJ1-1, with D possibly being TRBD1 (5 bases). Trimming removed 5 bases at V and 9 bases at J, with 19 bases between. The CDR3 runs 14 residues. Looked up from germline, CDR1 is MNHEY and CDR2 is SMNVEV (reference sequence). The CDR3 DNA follows: TGTGCCAGCAGTGATGCGGGGGGTCAACTTAAAGCTTTCTTT. Its protein product is CASSDAGGQLKAFF.

This clone was seen just once. This chain joins TRBV14 and TRBJ1-1; 7 positions agree with TRBD1. The CDR3 contains 15 residues. Per germline, CDR1 SGHDN and CDR2 FVKESK. V gave up 3 bases and J gave up 8 bases; unmatched junction bases: 12. The CDR3 protein is CASSHTPFGTVEAFF. The CDR3 DNA reads as TGTGCCAGCAGCCACACCCCATTTGGGACAGTGGAAGCTTTCTTT.

The chain recombines TRBV6-2 or TRBV6-3 with TRBJ2-3, with 8 bases matching TRBD1. Per germline, CDR1 MNHEY and CDR2 SVGEGT. Germline trimming cut 0 bases from V and 2 bases from J; bases unmatched to any gene: 16. The CDR3 is 20 residues long. The CDR3 coding sequence is TGTGCCAGCAGTTACTCTTCTCGCCCCAGGGGGCTGGGTGACACAGATACGCAGTATTTT. Its translation is CASSYSSRPRGLGDTDTQYF.